This T cell receptor beta chain is from a study of shared clonotypes between healthy human individuals. Looking at the study overall: Each donor contributed plates that comprised three CD4 naive, three CD4 memory, two CD8 naive and one CD8 memory.

Germline V lookup: CDR1 MNHEY, CDR2 SVGAGI. Trimming at V came to 5 bases and at J to 0 bases, leaving 1 base not matched to a gene. The CDR3 contains 15 residues. Naive CD4+ cells were CD45RA-selected; the remaining cells were memory. A remark on this clone: Other nucleotide sequences in the sample specify the same CDR3.

Sorted-subset replicate PCR reactions contained roughly 200 ng DNA, corresponding to tens of thousands of T cell genomes. Original analysis: For the immunoSEQ data, sequences were junction-only without quality scores, so filtering differed. The table came from immunoSEQ multiplex PCR; TCRdb's copy has only in-frame clones and leaves some out. That table supplies the V and J calls and clone size; D and trimming were determined from the DNA. The sample consists of about 2.4 million clones, approximately 94% of them appearing once. Sequencing was performed on naive CD4+ T cells sorted from blood. The subset is: CD45RA+ positively selected. The clonotype originates from a young man in good health. V gene TRBV6-5 combines with J gene TRBJ2-1, with TRBD1 identical over 10 bases. CDR3 region: CASSRDRGSYNEQFF. The CDR3 DNA follows: TGTGCCAGCAGTCGGGACAGGGGCTCCTACAATGAGCAGTTCTTC.